The TCR beta chain under discussion was sequenced for a study of cytomegalovirus exposure and HLA in healthy donors. As for the study in general: Assignment to the Caucasian-associated ancestry cluster applied to approximately 80% of the approximately 370 genotyped donors.

To note about this clone: Its antigen is undetermined.

The PCR made use of 60 Vbeta and 13 Jbeta primers. This table comes from immunoSEQ multiplex PCR, and its TCRdb copy is limited to in-frame clones, with some not included. The sample includes some 110,000 clones, 74% of them seen just once. Study-level results: It was reported that the classifier diagnosed cytomegalovirus status with high specificity and sensitivity in both the original and validation cohorts. Several of the most significant clusters appeared linked to common viral pathogens, based on a later analysis.

This TCR was sampled from a woman between 45 and 65 years old in good health and CMV-seropositive. Sample: PBMCs.

CDR3 in amino acids: CASSYSGEAFF. Written as DNA, the CDR3 is TGTGCCAGCAGTTACTCCGGTGAAGCTTTCTTT. V and J are TRBV6-6 and TRBJ1-1; D ambiguous. The V end was cut by 0 bases, the J end by 7 bases, with 3 bases between. Germline loops: CDR1 MNHNY, CDR2 SVGAGI (reference sequence). This CDR3 has 11 amino acids.